What follows is one TCR beta chain and its context. These data come from a study of blood T cell repertoires in COVID-19. Study context: PBMCs, B-cell-depleted T cells, or T cells were the source of the cDNA or gDNA that made up the material.

V lost 1 base, J lost 3 bases, and 7 bases lay in between. From germline, CDR1 is SGHTS and CDR2 YDEGEE. CDR3 length: 13 amino acids. Some clones are missing from TCRdb's copy, which holds only in-frame ones; the method was immunoSEQ multiplex PCR. The table lists 250,000 to 300,000 clones, roughly 90% of them singletons, with 1.1% in the top ten. This chain connects TRBV5-8 to TRBJ2-5, with D possibly matching TRBD2 (5 bases). Sequenced sample: PBMCs or T cells enriched from blood (not recorded which). This receptor was taken from a woman in her 30s who had recovered from COVID-19. CDR3 sequence (DNA): TGTGCCAGCAGCTTGCTAGCAGAAGAGACCCAGTACTTC. Its translation is CASSLLAEETQYF. Full variable domain (rest looked up from reference TRBV5-8 and TRBJ2-5): EAGVTQSPTHLIKTRGQQATLRCSPISGHTSVYWYQQALGLGLQFLLWYDEGEERNRGNFPPRFSGRQFPNYSSELNVNALELEDSALYLCASSLLAEETQYFGPGTRLLVL.